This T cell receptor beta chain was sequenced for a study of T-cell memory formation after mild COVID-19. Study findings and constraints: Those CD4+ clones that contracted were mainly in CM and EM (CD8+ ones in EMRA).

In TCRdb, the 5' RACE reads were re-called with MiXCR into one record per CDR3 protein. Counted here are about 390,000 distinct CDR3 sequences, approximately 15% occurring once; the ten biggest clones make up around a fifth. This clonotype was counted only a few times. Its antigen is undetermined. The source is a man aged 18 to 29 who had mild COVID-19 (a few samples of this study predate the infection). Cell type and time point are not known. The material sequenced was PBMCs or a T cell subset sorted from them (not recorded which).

CDR3 in amino acids: CASSEGRTQYF. The CDR3 region has the DNA TGTGCCAGCAGTGAAGGTCGGACCCAGTACTTC. The chain combines TRBV2 with TRBJ2-5; the D is unclear. V lost 1 base and J lost 7, with 4 bases in between. Germline CDR1 reads SNHLY; CDR2 reads FYNNEI. The CDR3 totals 11 residues.